Following are 22 T cell receptor beta chains from one sample sequenced in a study of blood T cells in healthy people across ages. Primed by a sample-barcoded 5' primer and a J-beta primer mix, a second PCR proceeded for roughly 6 to 12 cycles. TCRdb redid the calling of the 5' RACE reads with MiXCR, one entry per CDR3 protein. This table has around 800,000 distinct CDR3 sequences, about 42% appearing once. The sample taken for sequencing was blood. The source is a man aged 55 to 69 in good health.

The chain has TRBV6-2 or TRBV6-3 and TRBJ2-7; possible D gene TRBD2, 5 bases. Trimming stripped 9 bases from V and 0 bases from J, with 24 bases between. This CDR3 region has 17 residues. CDR1 is MNHEY and CDR2 is SVGEGT in the germline V gene. The CDR3 DNA is TGTGCCAGGCAAGAAGGACTGAAGCGGAGGAGCTCCTACGAGCAGTACTTC. As protein: CARQEGLKRRSSYEQYF.

The chain combines TRBV9 with TRBJ2-1, with D possibly TRBD2 on 6 matching bases. The CDR3 is 17 residues long. The ends were cut back, 0 bases at V and 3 bases at J, with 16 bases in the middle. Germline V gene data show CDR1 as SGDLS and CDR2 as YYNGEE. The CDR3 DNA reads TGTGCCAGCAGCGTAGGGGGCGGGGCTGCCTTCTACAATGAGCAGTTCTTC. This gives the protein CASSVGGGAAFYNEQFF.

To note about this clonotype: A junction end diverges from the germline sequence, so it may reflect a read error. The gene calls are TRBV29-1 and TRBJ2-7; 8 bases align to TRBD1. Germline V lookup: CDR1 SQVTM, CDR2 ANQGSEA. The CDR3 covers 13 residues. Written as DNA, the CDR3 is TGCAGCGGTGAAGATGACAGGGGCTACGAGCAGTACTTC. Amino acids: CSGEDDRGYEQYF.

The V and J genes are TRBV3-1 and TRBJ1-2, with D perhaps matching TRBD1 (6 bases). V gave up 4 bases and J gave up 4 bases, with 25 bases separating them. The germline V gene encodes CDR1 LGHDT and CDR2 YNNKEL (reference sequence). CDR3 length: 18 residues. The CDR3 here is CASSPNTPGARGTYGYTF. In DNA form, the CDR3 reads TGTGCCAGCAGCCCCAATACCCCAGGGGCCCGGGGAACCTATGGCTACACCTTC.

CDR3 nucleotide sequence: TGTGCCAGCAGTTACCGGAATCCCTCCTATAGTGGGTCTGGGGCCAACGTCCTGACTTTC. Amino acids: CASSYRNPSYSGSGANVLTF. V is TRBV6-5 and J is TRBJ2-6, with no clear D. The ends were cut back, 2 bases at V and 1 base at J, with 21 bases in the middle. Germline assignment: CDR1 MNHEY and CDR2 SVGAGI. This CDR3 comprises 20 residues.

This clonotype was counted between two and nine times. CDR3 region: CASSSGTQYYEQYF. DNA of the CDR3: TGTGCCAGCAGTTCTGGGACACAATACTACGAGCAGTACTTC. This chain joins TRBV6-2 or TRBV6-3 and TRBJ2-7; tentative D call: TRBD1 (6 bases). This CDR3 has 14 amino acids. Germline V CDR1 and CDR2: MNHEY, SVGEGT. The V and J ends lost 4 bases and 3 bases respectively, with 13 bases between them.

CDR3 sequence: CASRGGATDTQYF. The DNA for the CDR3 is TGTGCCAGCAGGGGGGGGGCCACAGATACGCAGTATTTT. The V call is TRBV28, the J call TRBJ2-3; D perhaps matches TRBD2 (7 bases). The CDR3 covers 13 residues. CDR1 MDHEN and CDR2 SYDVKM come from the germline V gene. Trimming stripped 6 bases from V and 2 bases from J, with 9 bases between.

V is TRBV10-3 and J is TRBJ2-5; D gene unclear. Germline CDR1 and CDR2: ENHRY and SYGVKD. V was shortened by 2 bases and J by 11 bases, with 15 bases between the two germline ends. The CDR3 has 13 residues. In nucleotides, the CDR3 is TGTGCCATCAGTGAGACCGCCTCTTCTTGGCAGTACTTC. Its protein product is CAISETASSWQYF.

This clonotype has only a few counts. This chain links TRBV7-2 with TRBJ1-1, with 8 positions matching TRBD1. The germline gives CDR1 SGHTA, CDR2 FQGNSA. The CDR3 extends over 14 amino acids. V shed 6 bases, J shed 1 base, and the junction held 4 bases outside the gene matches. The CDR3 is CASSPDRGNTEAFF. Written as DNA, the CDR3 is TGTGCCAGCAGTCCAGACAGGGGGAACACTGAAGCTTTCTTT.

The genes are TRBV20-1 and TRBJ1-5; tentative D call: TRBD1 (6 bases). Trimming took off 3 bases at V and 5 bases at J, with 17 bases between the two ends. Germline CDR1 is DFQATT and CDR2 is SNEGSKA (reference sequence). This CDR3 region has 15 residues. CDR3 region: CSASLQGYGDQPQHF. In DNA, the CDR3 is TGCAGTGCTAGCCTACAGGGCTATGGGGATCAGCCCCAGCATTTT.

V and J are TRBV20-1 and TRBJ1-5, with 11 bases that match TRBD1. CDR1 and CDR2 (germline): DFQATT, SNEGSKA (reference sequence). This CDR3 spans 16 amino acids. V was clipped by 6 bases and J by 0 bases; unmatched bases: 7. The CDR3 region has the DNA TGCAGTGCCCGTAGGGGACAGGGGGATAGCAATCAGCCCCAGCATTTT. As protein: CSARRGQGDSNQPQHF.

The chain joins TRBV14 to TRBJ2-1; no clear D. This CDR3 is built from 14 residues. The V gene's germline CDR1 is SGHDN and CDR2 FVKESK. Trimming cost V 1 base and J 7 bases, with 11 bases left between them. The CDR3 region is CASSQVSQRNEQFF. The CDR3 DNA follows: TGTGCCAGCAGCCAAGTATCACAGCGTAATGAGCAGTTCTTC. Supplemented by reference TRBV14 and TRBJ2-1, the full variable domain reads EAGVTQFPSHSVIEKGQTVTLRCDPISGHDNLYWYRRVMGKEIKFLLHFVKESKQDESGMPNNRFLAERTGGTYSTLKVQPAELEDSGVYFCASSQVSQRNEQFFGPGTRLTVL.

This rearrangement joins TRBV7-2 to TRBJ2-3, with 11 bases fitting TRBD2. The V and J ends lost 3 bases and 1 base, in that order; junction bases with no gene match: 6. The CDR3 contains 17 residues. Germline lookup yields CDR1 SGHTA and CDR2 FQGNSA. The CDR3 here is CASSLRIAGGRTDTQYF. CDR3 coding DNA: TGTGCCAGCAGCTTGCGGATAGCGGGGGGGCGCACAGATACGCAGTATTTT.

The chain carries TRBV7-2 and TRBJ1-3, with D possibly matching TRBD1 (5 bases). The CDR3 runs to 15 residues. V dropped 0 bases and J dropped 0 bases, with 6 bases sitting between them. From germline, CDR1 is SGHTA and CDR2 FQGNSA. The CDR3 loop reads CASSLAQGSGNTIYF. The CDR3 nucleotides are TGTGCCAGCAGCTTAGCGCAGGGCTCTGGAAACACCATATATTTT. Drawing the rest from reference TRBV7-2 and TRBJ1-3, the complete variable domain is GAGVSQSPSNKVTEKGKDVELRCDPISGHTALYWYRQSLGQGLEFLIYFQGNSAPDKSGLPSDRFSAERTGGSVSTLTIQRTQQEDSAVYLCASSLAQGSGNTIYFGEGSWLTVV.

Turning to this clonotype: A clone one base away is much larger, so this may be a read error. The rearrangement uses TRBV20-1 and TRBJ2-5, with a weak D call TRBD1 (6 bases). Germline CDR1 reads DFQATT; CDR2 reads SNEGSKA (reference sequence). The CDR3 runs to 12 residues. Trimming took 1 base from V and 13 from J, leaving 16 bases between them. CDR3 sequence (DNA): TGCAGTGCTAGAGTACAGGGAAATTTCCGGTACTTC. Protein sequence: CSARVQGNFRYF.

This clonotype was detected a few times. The chain links TRBV2 to TRBJ1-2; TRBD1 is a possible D gene (5 bases). The V end lost 3 bases, the J end lost 7 bases, and 21 bases lay between the germline ends. Germline CDR1 reads SNHLY; CDR2 reads FYNNEI. The CDR3 extends over 16 amino acids. The CDR3 spells CASSESPRWGRIGYTF. The CDR3 nucleotides read TGTGCCAGCAGTGAGAGCCCTCGGTGGGGGAGGATTGGCTACACCTTC. The variable domain in full, completed from reference TRBV2 and TRBJ1-2, reads EPEVTQTPSHQVTQMGQEVILRCVPISNHLYFYWYRQILGQKVEFLVSFYNNEISEKSEIFDDQFSVERPDGSNFTLKIRSTKLEDSAMYFCASSESPRWGRIGYTFGSGTRLTVV.

This chain uses TRBV14 with TRBJ1-5, with D unresolved. CDR3 length: 21 residues. The V end was cut by 1 base, the J end by 4 bases, with 29 bases between. Germline CDR1 reads SGHDN; CDR2 reads FVKESK. The CDR3 protein is CASSQGRRHQNIPTGNQPQHF. The CDR3 DNA reads TGTGCCAGCAGCCAAGGTAGGAGACACCAAAACATCCCCACTGGTAATCAGCCCCAGCATTTT.

The chain is built from TRBV20-1 and TRBJ2-1; D not resolved. Germline assignment: CDR1 DFQATT and CDR2 SNEGSKA (reference sequence). The CDR3 spans 14 residues. Deletions cut 4 bases from V and 0 bases from J, with 10 bases between. CDR3 bases: TGCAGTGCTACAGGACGGAGCTCCTACAATGAGCAGTTCTTC. Amino acids: CSATGRSSYNEQFF.

There are a few counts of this clonotype. The chain has TRBV12-3 or TRBV12-4 and TRBJ1-6; D call uncertain. V gave up 5 bases and J gave up 6 bases, with 8 bases separating them. CDR3 length: 13 amino acids. The CDR3 coding sequence is TGTGCCAGCAGTCTCATCGCTAATTCACCCCTCCACTTT. Residues: CASSLIANSPLHF.

The V call is TRBV15, the J call TRBJ1-6; D may be TRBD1 (6 bases). Germline-derived CDR1 and CDR2 are LNHNV and YYDKDF (reference sequence). Trimming took off 1 base at V and 10 bases at J, with 20 bases between the two ends. CDR3 length: 17 amino acids. The CDR3 DNA reads TGTGCCACCAGCAGAGGATCTGGGGAACAGGGCCTATCACCCCTCCACTTT. Protein: CATSRGSGEQGLSPLHF.

V usage is TRBV4-3 and J usage is TRBJ1-6; D is unresolved. Trimming pared 7 bases from V and 8 bases from J, leaving 15 bases between. Germline CDR1 reads LGHNA; CDR2 reads YSLEER. This CDR3 is built from 14 residues. This chain's CDR3 is CASKPGEIDSPLHF. The CDR3 region has the DNA TGCGCCAGCAAACCTGGGGAGATCGATTCACCCCTCCACTTT.

This clonotype was observed a handful of times. The V call is TRBV25-1, the J call TRBJ2-3, with D unclear. The V gene lost 2 bases and the J gene lost 0 bases, with 6 bases spanning the gap. Germline values: CDR1 MGHDK, CDR2 SYGVNS. This CDR3 is 14 amino acids long. CDR3 DNA: TGTGCCAGCAGTGAACATGGAAGCACAGATACGCAGTATTTT. It translates to CASSEHGSTDTQYF. The full variable domain, completed using reference TRBV25-1 and TRBJ2-3, is EADIYQTPRYLVIGTGKKITLECSQTMGHDKMYWYQQDPGMELHLIHYSYGVNSTEKGDLSSESTVSRIRTEHFPLTLESARPSHTSQYLCASSEHGSTDTQYFGPGTRLTVL.